This entry is about one T cell receptor beta chain. The sample originates from a study of blood T cell repertoires in COVID-19. Study summary: The study drew acute and convalescent COVID-19 samples from the United States, Italy and Spain.

As processed by the authors: How many nucleated cells were present was estimated from reference gene primer amplification. Assay: immunoSEQ multiplex PCR; the TCRdb copy retains only in-frame clones and omits some. Clone size and V and J calls were adopted from that table, with D and trimming inferred from the DNA. The profile shows about 90,000 clones, 70% to 90% of them singletons. CDR3 length: 15 amino acids. Trimming took 5 bases from V and 5 from J; bases not matched to a gene: 10. Germline CDR1 and CDR2: SGHDN and FVKESK. The source is a woman in her 70s with active or convalescent COVID-19. Sequenced: peripheral blood. The chain links TRBV14 to TRBJ2-7, with 9 positions matching TRBD2. CDR3 sequence: CASSESGRGGHEQYF. The CDR3 region has the DNA TGTGCCAGCAGCGAGTCTGGGCGGGGGGGCCACGAGCAGTACTTC. The variable domain in full, with the rest retrieved from reference TRBV14 and TRBJ2-7, is EAGVTQFPSHSVIEKGQTVTLRCDPISGHDNLYWYRRVMGKEIKFLLHFVKESKQDESGMPNNRFLAERTGGTYSTLKVQPAELEDSGVYFCASSESGRGGHEQYFGPGTRLTVT.